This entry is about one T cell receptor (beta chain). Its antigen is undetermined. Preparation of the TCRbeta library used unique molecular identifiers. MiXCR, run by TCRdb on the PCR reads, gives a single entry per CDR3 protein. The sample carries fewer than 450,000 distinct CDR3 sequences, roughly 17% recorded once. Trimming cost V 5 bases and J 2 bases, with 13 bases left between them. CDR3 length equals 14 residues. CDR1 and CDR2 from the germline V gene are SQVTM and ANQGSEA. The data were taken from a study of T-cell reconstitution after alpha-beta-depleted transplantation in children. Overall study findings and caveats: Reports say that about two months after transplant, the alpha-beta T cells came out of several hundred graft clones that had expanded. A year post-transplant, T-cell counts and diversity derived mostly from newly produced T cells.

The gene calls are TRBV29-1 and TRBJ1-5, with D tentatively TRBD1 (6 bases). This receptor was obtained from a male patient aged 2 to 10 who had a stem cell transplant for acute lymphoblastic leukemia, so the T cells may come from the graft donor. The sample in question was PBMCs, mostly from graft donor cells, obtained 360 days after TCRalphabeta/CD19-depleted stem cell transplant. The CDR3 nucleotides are TGCAGCGTTTGTGAGGGGGACGGCAATCAGCCCCAGCATTTT. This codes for CSVCEGDGNQPQHF.